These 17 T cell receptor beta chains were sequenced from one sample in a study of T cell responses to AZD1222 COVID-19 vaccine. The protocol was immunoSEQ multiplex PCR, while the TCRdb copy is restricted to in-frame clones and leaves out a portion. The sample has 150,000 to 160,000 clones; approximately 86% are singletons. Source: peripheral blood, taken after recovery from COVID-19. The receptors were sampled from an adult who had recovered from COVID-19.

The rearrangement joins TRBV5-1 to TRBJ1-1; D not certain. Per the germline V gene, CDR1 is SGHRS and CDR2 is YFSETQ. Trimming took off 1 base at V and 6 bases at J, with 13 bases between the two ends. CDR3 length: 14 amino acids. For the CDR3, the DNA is TGCGCCAGCAGCTTGACAGAGGTTTTCTCTGAAGCTTTCTTT. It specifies CASSLTEVFSEAFF.

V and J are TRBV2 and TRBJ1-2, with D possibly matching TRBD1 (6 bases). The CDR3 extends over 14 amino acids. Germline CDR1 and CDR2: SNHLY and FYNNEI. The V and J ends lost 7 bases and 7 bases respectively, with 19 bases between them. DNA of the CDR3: TGTGCCAGCACCCGGGACACCCGACGGGCTGGCTACACCTTC. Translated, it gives CASTRDTRRAGYTF.

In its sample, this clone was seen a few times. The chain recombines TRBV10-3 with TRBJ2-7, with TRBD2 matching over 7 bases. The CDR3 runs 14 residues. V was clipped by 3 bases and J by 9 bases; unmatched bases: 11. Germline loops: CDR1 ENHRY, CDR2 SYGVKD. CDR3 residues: CAISEGRVGFVQYF. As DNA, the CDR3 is TGTGCCATCAGTGAAGGGAGGGTGGGCTTTGTGCAGTACTTC.

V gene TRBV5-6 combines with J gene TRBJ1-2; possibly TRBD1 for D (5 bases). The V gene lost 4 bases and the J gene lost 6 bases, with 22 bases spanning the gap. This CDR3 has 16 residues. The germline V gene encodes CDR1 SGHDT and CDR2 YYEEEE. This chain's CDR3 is CASSPRGGAVTNGYTF. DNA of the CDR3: TGTGCCAGCAGCCCGAGGGGAGGGGCTGTAACTAATGGCTACACCTTC.

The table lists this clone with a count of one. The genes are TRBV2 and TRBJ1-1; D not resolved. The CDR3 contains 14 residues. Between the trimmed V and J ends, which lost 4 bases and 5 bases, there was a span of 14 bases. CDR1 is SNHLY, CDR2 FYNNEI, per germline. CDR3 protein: CASSVLPGLTEAFF. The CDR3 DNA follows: TGTGCCAGCAGTGTTCTTCCGGGCCTAACTGAAGCTTTCTTT.

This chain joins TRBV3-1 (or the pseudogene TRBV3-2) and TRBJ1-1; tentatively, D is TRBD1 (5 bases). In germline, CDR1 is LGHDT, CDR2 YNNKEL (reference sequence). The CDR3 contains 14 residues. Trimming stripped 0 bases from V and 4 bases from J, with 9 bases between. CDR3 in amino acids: CASSQEGDPTEAFF. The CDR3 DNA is TGTGCCAGCAGCCAAGAGGGGGACCCCACTGAAGCTTTCTTT.

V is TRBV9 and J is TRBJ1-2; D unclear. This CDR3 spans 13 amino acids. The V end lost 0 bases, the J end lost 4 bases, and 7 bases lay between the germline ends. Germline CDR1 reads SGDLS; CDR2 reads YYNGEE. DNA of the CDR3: TGTGCCAGCAGCGTAGAATTAGGCTATGGCTACACCTTC. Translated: CASSVELGYGYTF.

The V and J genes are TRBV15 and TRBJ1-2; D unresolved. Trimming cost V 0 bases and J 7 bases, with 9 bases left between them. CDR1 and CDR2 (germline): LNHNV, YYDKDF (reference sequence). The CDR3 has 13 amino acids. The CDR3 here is CATSRDRWVGYTF. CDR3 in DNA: TGTGCCACCAGCAGAGATCGCTGGGTTGGCTACACCTTC.

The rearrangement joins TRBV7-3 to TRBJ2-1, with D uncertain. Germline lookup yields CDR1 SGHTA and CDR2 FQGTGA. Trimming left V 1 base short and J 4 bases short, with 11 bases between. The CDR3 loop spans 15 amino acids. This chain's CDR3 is CASSLRPQDYNEQFF. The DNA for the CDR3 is TGTGCCAGCAGCTTAAGGCCCCAGGATTACAATGAGCAGTTCTTC.

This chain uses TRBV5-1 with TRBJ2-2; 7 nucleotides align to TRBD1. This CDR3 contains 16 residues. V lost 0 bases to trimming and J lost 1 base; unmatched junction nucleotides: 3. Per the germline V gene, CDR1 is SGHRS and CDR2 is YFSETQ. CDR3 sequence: CASSLDRTGNTGELFF. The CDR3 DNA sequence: TGCGCCAGCAGCTTGGATCGGACAGGGAACACCGGGGAGCTGTTTTTT.

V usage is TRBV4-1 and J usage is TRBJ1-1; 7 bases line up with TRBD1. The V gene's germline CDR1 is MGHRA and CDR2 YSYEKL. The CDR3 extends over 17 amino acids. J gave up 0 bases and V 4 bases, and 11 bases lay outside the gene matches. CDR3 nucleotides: TGCGCCAGCAGCCTCCGACAGGGTTTGAAATTGAACACTGAAGCTTTCTTT. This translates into CASSLRQGLKLNTEAFF.

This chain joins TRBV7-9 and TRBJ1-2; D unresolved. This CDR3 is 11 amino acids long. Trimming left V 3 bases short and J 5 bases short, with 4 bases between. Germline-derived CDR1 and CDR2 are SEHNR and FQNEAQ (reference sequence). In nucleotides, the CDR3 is TGTGCCAGCAGCTTCGAGTATGGCTACACCTTC. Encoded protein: CASSFEYGYTF.

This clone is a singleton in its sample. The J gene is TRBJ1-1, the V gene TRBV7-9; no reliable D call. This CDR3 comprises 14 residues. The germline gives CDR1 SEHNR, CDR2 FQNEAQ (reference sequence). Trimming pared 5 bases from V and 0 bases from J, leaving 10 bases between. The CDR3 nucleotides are TGTGCCAGCAGCCTTAACACGATGAACACTGAAGCTTTCTTT. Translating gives CASSLNTMNTEAFF.

DNA of the CDR3: TGCGCCAGCAGTGAGTCGTGGGAGGTTCGGTCGAGCTACACCTTC. Amino acid sequence: CASSESWEVRSSYTF. J is TRBJ1-2 and V is TRBV10-1; the D is unclear. The CDR3 length is 15 residues. Trimming took 0 bases from V and 9 from J, leaving 17 bases between them. Per the germline V gene, CDR1 is WNHNN and CDR2 is SYGVQD (reference sequence).

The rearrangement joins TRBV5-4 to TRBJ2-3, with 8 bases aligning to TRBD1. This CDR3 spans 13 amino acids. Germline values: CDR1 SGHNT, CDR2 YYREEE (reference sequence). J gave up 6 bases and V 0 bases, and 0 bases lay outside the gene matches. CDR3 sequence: CASSLDRGDTQYF. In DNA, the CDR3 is TGTGCCAGCAGCTTGGACAGGGGGGATACGCAGTATTTT.

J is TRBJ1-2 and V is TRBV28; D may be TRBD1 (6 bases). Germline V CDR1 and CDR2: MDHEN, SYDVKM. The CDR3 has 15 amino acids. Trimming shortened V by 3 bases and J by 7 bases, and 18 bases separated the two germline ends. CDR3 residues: CASSFEVTGWGGYTF. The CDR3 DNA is TGTGCCAGCAGTTTCGAAGTTACAGGGTGGGGTGGCTACACCTTC.

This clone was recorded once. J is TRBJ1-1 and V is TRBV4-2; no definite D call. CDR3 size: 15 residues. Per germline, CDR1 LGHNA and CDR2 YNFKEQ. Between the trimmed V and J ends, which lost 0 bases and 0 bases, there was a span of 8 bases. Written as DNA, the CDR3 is TGTGCCAGCAGCCAAGAGCTTGGGTTGAACACTGAAGCTTTCTTT. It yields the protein CASSQELGLNTEAFF.